What follows are 21 T cell receptor beta chains derived from one specimen sequenced in a study of OX40 agonist ivuxolimab in advanced cancers. Sequencing was performed with immunoSEQ multiplex PCR; in TCRdb, only in-frame clones are kept and a portion is missing. This sample carries 73,000 or so clones, 65% to 90% of them seen once, and the ten largest clones take about 0.6%. Source: CD4+ or CD8+ T cells sorted from blood, taken in a trial of the OX40 agonist ivuxolimab. These TCRs come from an adult with an advanced solid tumor such as melanoma, head and neck, liver or kidney cancer.

The rearrangement uses TRBV30 and TRBJ2-1, with 9 bases aligning to TRBD2. Losses at the gene ends were 3 bases for V and 5 bases for J; bases not matched to a gene: 5. Germline V gene lookup returns CDR1 GTSNPN and CDR2 SVGIG (reference sequence). The CDR3 loop spans 14 amino acids. The CDR3 region has the DNA TGTGCCTGGAGGAGGCGGGGGGGCGACAATGAGCAGTTCTTC. Protein product: CAWRRRGGDNEQFF.

This clone is a singleton in its sample. The chain joins TRBV6-6 to TRBJ2-7; TRBD1 might be the D (6 bases). The germline CDR1 and CDR2 sequences are MNHNY and SVGAGI (reference sequence). Trimming removed 5 bases from V and 2 bases from J, with 16 bases in between. The CDR3 totals 15 residues. Here the CDR3 reads CASSPFRDKTYEQYF. The CDR3 DNA is TGTGCCAGCAGTCCCTTTCGGGACAAAACCTACGAGCAGTACTTC.

In DNA, the CDR3 is TGTGCCAGCAGGGGTGCGGGGTTTGGCGGCTACACCTTC. Translation gives CASRGAGFGGYTF. J is TRBJ1-2 and V is TRBV7-2, with unresolved D. CDR1 SGHTA and CDR2 FQGNSA come from the germline V gene. The CDR3 has 13 amino acids. V was clipped by 6 bases and J by 8 bases, with 16 bases between them. Filled out from reference TRBV7-2 and TRBJ1-2, the complete variable domain reads GAGVSQSPSNKVTEKGKDVELRCDPISGHTALYWYRQSLGQGLEFLIYFQGNSAPDKSGLPSDRFSAERTGGSVSTLTIQRTQQEDSAVYLCASRGAGFGGYTFGSGTRLTVV.

J is TRBJ2-7 and V is TRBV5-5; TRBD2 aligns across 7 bases. V lost 2 bases to trimming and J lost 3 bases; unmatched junction nucleotides: 8. Germline CDR1 and CDR2: SGHKS and YYEKEE (reference sequence). The CDR3 totals 15 residues. The CDR3 sequence: CASSLAGSSLYEQYF. In DNA, the CDR3 is TGTGCCAGCAGCTTAGCGGGATCATCCCTCTACGAGCAGTACTTC.

The genes are TRBV29-1 and TRBJ2-5; 11 nucleotides align to TRBD2. J lost 2 bases, V lost 6 bases, and 5 bases had no gene match. The CDR3 loop spans 14 amino acids. CDR1 is SQVTM and CDR2 is ANQGSEA in the germline V gene. The CDR3 nucleotides read TGCAGCGTGGGCGGGACTAGCGGACAAGAGACCCAGTACTTC. Amino acid sequence: CSVGGTSGQETQYF.

The chain uses TRBV29-1 and TRBJ1-1; TRBD1 might be the D (5 bases). From germline, CDR1 is SQVTM and CDR2 ANQGSEA. The CDR3 loop spans 13 amino acids. V was cut by 6 bases and J by 1 base, with 12 bases left in between. CDR3 nucleotide sequence: TGCAGCGTCGCGGTGCAGGGGAACACTGAAGCTTTCTTT. Its protein is CSVAVQGNTEAFF.

V gene TRBV2 combines with J gene TRBJ1-1, with a possible D match to TRBD1 (6 bases). The CDR3 consists of 14 residues. From germline, CDR1 is SNHLY and CDR2 FYNNEI. Trimming pared 4 bases from V and 3 bases from J, leaving 12 bases between. Here the CDR3 DNA reads TGTGCCAGCAGTGTAGTCGGACAGTACACTGAAGCTTTCTTT. Translated: CASSVVGQYTEAFF. Full variable domain (outside the CDR3, taken from reference TRBV2 and TRBJ1-1): EPEVTQTPSHQVTQMGQEVILRCVPISNHLYFYWYRQILGQKVEFLVSFYNNEISEKSEIFDDQFSVERPDGSNFTLKIRSTKLEDSAMYFCASSVVGQYTEAFFGQGTRLTVV.

This chain links TRBV11-2 with TRBJ1-2; TRBD1 aligns across 10 bases. The CDR3 loop spans 15 amino acids. The V gene's germline CDR1 is SGHAT and CDR2 FQNNGV. V gave up 4 bases and J gave up 0 bases; unmatched junction bases: 2. The CDR3 sequence: CASSSGQGANYGYTF. CDR3 coding DNA: TGTGCCAGCAGCTCCGGACAGGGGGCTAACTATGGCTACACCTTC.

This clone was found once. The V gene is TRBV6-1, the J gene TRBJ2-1, with 12 bases that match TRBD1. Germline values: CDR1 MNHNS, CDR2 SASEGT. Losses at the gene ends were 4 bases for V and 8 bases for J; bases not matched to a gene: 6. The CDR3 extends over 15 amino acids. DNA of the CDR3: TGTGCCAGCAGTGGGGGACAGGGGGCCAAACATGAGCAGTTCTTC. It codes for CASSGGQGAKHEQFF.

The V call is TRBV2, the J call TRBJ2-7; 7 bases agree with TRBD1. This CDR3 has 17 residues. The V segment lost 6 bases and the J segment 6 bases; nucleotides outside the gene matches: 20. Germline V lookup: CDR1 SNHLY, CDR2 FYNNEI. CDR3 nucleotides: TGTGCCAGCAGAGATATTACAGGACAGGCAGGCCCCGGCGAGCAGTACTTC. Amino acids: CASRDITGQAGPGEQYF.

This clone was detected once. This rearrangement joins TRBV7-8 to TRBJ1-5; weak D call: TRBD1 (6 bases). V was trimmed by 5 bases and J by 7 bases, leaving 12 bases between them. CDR1 and CDR2 from the germline V gene are SGHVS and FQNEAQ. The length of the CDR3 is 13 residues. CDR3 region: CASSAGQQQPQHF. The CDR3 DNA follows: TGTGCCAGCAGCGCCGGACAGCAACAGCCCCAGCATTTT.

The chain recombines TRBV7-9 with TRBJ1-4; D unclear. CDR3 length: 13 residues. V shed 4 bases and J shed 7 bases, with 10 bases lying between them. CDR1 SEHNR and CDR2 FQNEAQ come from the germline V gene (reference sequence). CDR3 DNA sequence: TGTGCCAGCAGCTCCCCCAGGTCTGAAAAACTGTTTTTT. Protein product: CASSSPRSEKLFF.

This clone was picked up a small number of times. The chain links TRBV18 to TRBJ2-3; 9 bases are shared with TRBD2. This CDR3 region has 19 residues. CDR1 is KGHSH, CDR2 LQKENI, per germline. V trimming: 1 base; J trimming: 3 bases; junction bases outside the gene matches: 14. CDR3 in amino acids: CASSPRTPGGGAGTDTQYF. For the CDR3, the DNA is TGTGCCAGCTCACCACGGACCCCGGGCGGGGGGGCCGGGACAGATACGCAGTATTTT.

The chain is built from TRBV5-6 and TRBJ2-7, with 11 bases fitting TRBD1. The CDR3 runs 14 residues. In germline, CDR1 is SGHDT, CDR2 YYEEEE. V was pared by 4 bases and J by 2 bases, with 2 bases of the junction left unmatched. CDR3 in DNA: TGTGCCAGCAGCAGGGGACAGGGGGCCTACGAGCAGTACTTC. As protein: CASSRGQGAYEQYF.

The chain couples TRBV6-1 to TRBJ2-3; D unclear. Germline V gene data show CDR1 as MNHNS and CDR2 as SASEGT. Trimming removed 2 bases from V and 0 bases from J, with 0 bases in between. This CDR3 is 12 amino acids long. CDR3 loop: CASSESTDTQYF. The CDR3 coding sequence is TGTGCCAGCAGTGAAAGCACAGATACGCAGTATTTT.

V is TRBV12-5 and J is TRBJ2-1, with a weak D call TRBD1 (7 bases). Germline CDR1 LGHNT, CDR2 FRNRAP. The CDR3 is 13 residues long. V gave up 5 bases and J gave up 15 bases, with 20 bases separating them. The CDR3 reads CASGREAAGGLFF. The CDR3 DNA sequence: TGTGCTAGTGGTCGAGAGGCGGCAGGGGGGCTGTTCTTC.

This clone was observed once. The V call is TRBV18, the J call TRBJ2-5; D possibly corresponds to TRBD1 (6 bases). The CDR3 has 13 amino acids. V was clipped by 4 bases and J by 2 bases, with 8 bases between them. The germline CDR1 and CDR2 sequences are KGHSH and LQKENI. The CDR3 loop is CASSQDRQETQYF. In DNA form, the CDR3 reads TGTGCCAGCTCACAAGACAGGCAAGAGACCCAGTACTTC.

The chain has TRBV4-2 and TRBJ2-2, with 8 bases lining up with TRBD2. The V and J ends lost 4 bases and 1 base, in that order; junction bases with no gene match: 8. The CDR3 contains 17 residues. Looked up from germline, CDR1 is LGHNA and CDR2 is YNFKEQ. CDR3 in DNA: TGTGCCAGCAGCCCTCGCCCCGGGGGGGGGAACACCGGGGAGCTGTTTTTT. Amino acid sequence: CASSPRPGGGNTGELFF.

The chain has TRBV6-5 and TRBJ1-2; TRBD1 is a possible D gene (6 bases). CDR1 and CDR2 from the germline V gene are MNHEY and SVGAGI. This CDR3 region has 15 residues. Trimming removed 5 bases at V and 3 bases at J, with 16 bases between. CDR3 bases: TGTGCCAGCAGTCCAAATCAGGGGCGACACTATGGCTACACCTTC. The encoded protein is CASSPNQGRHYGYTF.

V and J are TRBV2 and TRBJ1-1; D remains ambiguous. Looked up from germline, CDR1 is SNHLY and CDR2 is FYNNEI. The germline V and J ends were trimmed by 2 bases and 1 base, with 11 bases remaining between them. The CDR3 length is 15 residues. The CDR3 DNA is TGTGCCAGCAGTGAAAGTAGTCAGTCGAACACTGAAGCTTTCTTT. Encoded protein: CASSESSQSNTEAFF.

The V gene is TRBV2, the J gene TRBJ1-4, with TRBD1 matching over 7 bases. The CDR3 contains 15 residues. The ends lost 4 bases at V and 9 bases at J; junction bases unmatched: 11. Germline V gives CDR1 SNHLY, CDR2 FYNNEI. The CDR3 nucleotides read TGTGCCAGCAGTGGTCTGGAGACAGGGACTCAAAAACTGTTTTTT. As protein: CASSGLETGTQKLFF.